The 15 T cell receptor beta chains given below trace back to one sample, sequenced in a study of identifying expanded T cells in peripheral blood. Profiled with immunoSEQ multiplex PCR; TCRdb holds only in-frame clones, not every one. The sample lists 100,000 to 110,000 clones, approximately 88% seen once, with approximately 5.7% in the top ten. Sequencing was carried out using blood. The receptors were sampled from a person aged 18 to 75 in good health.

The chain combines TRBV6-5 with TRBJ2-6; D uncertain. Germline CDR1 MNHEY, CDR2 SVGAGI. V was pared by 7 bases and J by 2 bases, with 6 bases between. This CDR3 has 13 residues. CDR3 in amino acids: CASKVPGANVLTF. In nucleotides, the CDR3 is TGTGCCAGCAAGGTTCCTGGGGCCAACGTCCTGACTTTC.

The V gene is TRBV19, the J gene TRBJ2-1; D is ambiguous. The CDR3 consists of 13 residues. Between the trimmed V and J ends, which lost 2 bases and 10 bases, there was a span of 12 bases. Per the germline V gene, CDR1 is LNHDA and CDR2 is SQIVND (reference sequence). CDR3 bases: TGTGCCAGTAGTATATTTGAGGTCGGGGAGCAGTTCTTC. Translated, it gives CASSIFEVGEQFF.

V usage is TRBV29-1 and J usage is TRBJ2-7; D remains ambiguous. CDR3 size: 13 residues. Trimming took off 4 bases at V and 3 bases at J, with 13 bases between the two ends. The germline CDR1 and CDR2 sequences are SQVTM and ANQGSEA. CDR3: CSVGTHEDYEQYF. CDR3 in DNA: TGCAGCGTTGGGACCCACGAAGACTACGAGCAGTACTTC.

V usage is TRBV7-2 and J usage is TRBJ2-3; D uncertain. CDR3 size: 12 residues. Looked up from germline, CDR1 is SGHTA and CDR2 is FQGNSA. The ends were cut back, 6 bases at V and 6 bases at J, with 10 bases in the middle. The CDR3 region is CASSRVRDTQYF. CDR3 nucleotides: TGTGCCAGCAGTCGAGTTCGGGATACGCAGTATTTT.

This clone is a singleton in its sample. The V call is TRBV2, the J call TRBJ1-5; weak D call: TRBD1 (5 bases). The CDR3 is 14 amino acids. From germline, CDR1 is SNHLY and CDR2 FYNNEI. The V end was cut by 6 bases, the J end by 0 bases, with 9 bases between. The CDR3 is CASRGPYSNQPQHF. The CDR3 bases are TGTGCCAGCAGGGGACCTTATAGCAATCAGCCCCAGCATTTT.

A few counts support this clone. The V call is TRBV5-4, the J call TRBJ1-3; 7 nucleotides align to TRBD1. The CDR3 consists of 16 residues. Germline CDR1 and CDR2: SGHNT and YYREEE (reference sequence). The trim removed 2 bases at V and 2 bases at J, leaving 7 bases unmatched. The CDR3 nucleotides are TGTGCCAGCAGCTTTATGAGCGGGACAGCTGGAAACACCATATATTTT. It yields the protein CASSFMSGTAGNTIYF.

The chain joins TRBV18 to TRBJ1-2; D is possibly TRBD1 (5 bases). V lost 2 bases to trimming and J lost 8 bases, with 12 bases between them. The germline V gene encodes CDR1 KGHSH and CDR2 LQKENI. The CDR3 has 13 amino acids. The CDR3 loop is CASSPGATQGYTF. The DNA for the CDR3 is TGTGCCAGCTCACCAGGGGCCACGCAAGGCTACACCTTC.

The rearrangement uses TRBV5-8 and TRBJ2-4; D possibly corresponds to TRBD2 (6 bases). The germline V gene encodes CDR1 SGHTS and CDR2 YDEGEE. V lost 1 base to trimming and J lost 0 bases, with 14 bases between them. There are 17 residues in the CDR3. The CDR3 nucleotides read TGTGCCAGCAGCTTGTGGGGTAGCGGTTTAGCCAAAAACATTCAGTACTTC. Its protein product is CASSLWGSGLAKNIQYF.

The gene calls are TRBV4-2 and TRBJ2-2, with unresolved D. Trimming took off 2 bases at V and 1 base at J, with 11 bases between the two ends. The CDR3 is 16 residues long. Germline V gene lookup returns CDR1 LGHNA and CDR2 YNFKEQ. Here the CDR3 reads CASSQSSRMNTGELFF. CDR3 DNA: TGTGCCAGCAGCCAATCTTCCAGAATGAACACCGGGGAGCTGTTTTTT.

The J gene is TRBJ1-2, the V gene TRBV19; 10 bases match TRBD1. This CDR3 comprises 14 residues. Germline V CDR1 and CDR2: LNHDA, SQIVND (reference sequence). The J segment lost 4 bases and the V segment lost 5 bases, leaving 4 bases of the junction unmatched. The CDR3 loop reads CASSGTGDVYGYTF. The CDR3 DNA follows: TGTGCCAGTAGTGGGACAGGGGACGTCTATGGCTACACCTTC.

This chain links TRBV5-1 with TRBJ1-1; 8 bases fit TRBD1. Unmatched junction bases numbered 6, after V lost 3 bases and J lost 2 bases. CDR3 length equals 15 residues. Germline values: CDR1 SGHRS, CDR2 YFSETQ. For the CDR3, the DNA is TGCGCCAGCAGCTCAGACAGGGGTGCAAACACTGAAGCTTTCTTT. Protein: CASSSDRGANTEAFF.

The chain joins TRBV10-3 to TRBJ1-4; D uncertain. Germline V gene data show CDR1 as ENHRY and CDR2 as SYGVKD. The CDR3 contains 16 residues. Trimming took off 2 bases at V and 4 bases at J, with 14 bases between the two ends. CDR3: CAISERGRDYNEKLFF. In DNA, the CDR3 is TGTGCCATCAGTGAGCGTGGAAGGGATTATAATGAAAAACTGTTTTTT.

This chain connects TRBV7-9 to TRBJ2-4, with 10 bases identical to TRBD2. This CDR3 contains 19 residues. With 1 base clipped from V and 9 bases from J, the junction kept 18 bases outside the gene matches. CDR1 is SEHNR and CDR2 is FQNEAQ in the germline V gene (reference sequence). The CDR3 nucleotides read TGTGCCAGCAGCTTAGGAACCTTAGCGGGAGGCTCTTTTCTGAGCATTCAGTACTTC. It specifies CASSLGTLAGGSFLSIQYF.

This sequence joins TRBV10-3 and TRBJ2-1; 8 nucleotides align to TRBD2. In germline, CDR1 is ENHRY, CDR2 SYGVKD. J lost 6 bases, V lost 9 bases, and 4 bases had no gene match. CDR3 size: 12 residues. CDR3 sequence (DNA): TGTGCCATGAGGACTAGCAGCAATGAGCAGTTCTTC. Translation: CAMRTSSNEQFF.

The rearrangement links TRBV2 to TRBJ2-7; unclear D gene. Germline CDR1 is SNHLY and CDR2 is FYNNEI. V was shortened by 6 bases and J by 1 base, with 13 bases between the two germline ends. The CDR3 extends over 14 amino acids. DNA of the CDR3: TGTGCCAGCAGCCTAACAGCGCCTTCCTACGAGCAGTACTTC. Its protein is CASSLTAPSYEQYF. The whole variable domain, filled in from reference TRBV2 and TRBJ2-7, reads EPEVTQTPSHQVTQMGQEVILRCVPISNHLYFYWYRQILGQKVEFLVSFYNNEISEKSEIFDDQFSVERPDGSNFTLKIRSTKLEDSAMYFCASSLTAPSYEQYFGPGTRLTVT.